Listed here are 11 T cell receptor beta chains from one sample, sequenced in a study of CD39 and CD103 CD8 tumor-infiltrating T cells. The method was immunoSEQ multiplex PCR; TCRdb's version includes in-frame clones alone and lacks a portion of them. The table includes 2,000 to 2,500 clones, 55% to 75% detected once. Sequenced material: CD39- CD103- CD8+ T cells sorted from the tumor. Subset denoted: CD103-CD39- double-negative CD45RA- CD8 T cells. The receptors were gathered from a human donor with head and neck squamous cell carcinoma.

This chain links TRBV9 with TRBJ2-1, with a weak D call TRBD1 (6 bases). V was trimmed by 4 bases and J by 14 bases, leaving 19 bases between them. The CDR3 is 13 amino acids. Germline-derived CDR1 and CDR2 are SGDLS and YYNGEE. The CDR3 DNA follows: TGTGCCAGCAGCCCGACAGGAGTAGTGGACAAGTTCTTC. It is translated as CASSPTGVVDKFF.

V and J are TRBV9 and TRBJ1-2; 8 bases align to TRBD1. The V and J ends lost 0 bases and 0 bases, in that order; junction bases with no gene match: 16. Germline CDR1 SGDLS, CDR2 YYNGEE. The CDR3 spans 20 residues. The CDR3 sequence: CASSVESLRLRGPANYGYTF. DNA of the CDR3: TGTGCCAGCAGCGTAGAGTCCCTCCGCCTCAGGGGGCCCGCTAACTATGGCTACACCTTC.

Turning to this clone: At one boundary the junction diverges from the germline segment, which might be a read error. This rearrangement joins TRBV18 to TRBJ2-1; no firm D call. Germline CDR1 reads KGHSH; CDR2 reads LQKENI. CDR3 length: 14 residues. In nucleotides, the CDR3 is TGTGCCAGCTCAACACCTCTGAATTACAATGAGCAGTTCTTC. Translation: CASSTPLNYNEQFF.

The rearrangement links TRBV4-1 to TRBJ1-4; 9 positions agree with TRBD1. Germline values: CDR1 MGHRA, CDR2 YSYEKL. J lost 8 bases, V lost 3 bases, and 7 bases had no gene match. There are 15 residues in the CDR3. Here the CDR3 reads CASSQRTGVEEKLFF. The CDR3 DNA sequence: TGCGCCAGCAGCCAGCGGACAGGGGTAGAAGAAAAACTGTTTTTT.

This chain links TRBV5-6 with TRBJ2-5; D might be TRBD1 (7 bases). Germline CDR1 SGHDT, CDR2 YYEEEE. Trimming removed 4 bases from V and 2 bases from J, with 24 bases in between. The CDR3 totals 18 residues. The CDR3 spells CASSTEEGQILIQETQYF. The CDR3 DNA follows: TGTGCCAGCAGCACTGAGGAGGGACAGATTTTGATTCAAGAGACCCAGTACTTC.

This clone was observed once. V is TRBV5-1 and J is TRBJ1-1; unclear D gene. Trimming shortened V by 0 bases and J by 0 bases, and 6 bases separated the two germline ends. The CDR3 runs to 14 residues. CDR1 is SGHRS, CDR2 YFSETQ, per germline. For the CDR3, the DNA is TGCGCCAGCAGCTTGGGGTATATGAACACTGAAGCTTTCTTT. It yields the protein CASSLGYMNTEAFF.

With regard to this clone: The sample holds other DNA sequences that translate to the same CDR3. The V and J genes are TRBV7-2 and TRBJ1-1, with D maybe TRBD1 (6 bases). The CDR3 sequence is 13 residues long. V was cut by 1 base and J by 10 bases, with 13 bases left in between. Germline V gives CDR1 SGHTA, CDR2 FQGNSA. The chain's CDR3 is CASSLGGPELAFF. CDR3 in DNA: TGTGCCAGCAGCTTAGGGGGGCCGGAGCTAGCTTTCTTT.

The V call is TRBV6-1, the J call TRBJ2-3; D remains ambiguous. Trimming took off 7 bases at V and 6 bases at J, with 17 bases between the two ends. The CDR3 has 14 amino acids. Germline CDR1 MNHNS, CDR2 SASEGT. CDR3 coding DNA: TGTGCCAGCACCCTACAGCGCGGTGGCGATACGCAGTATTTT. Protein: CASTLQRGGDTQYF.

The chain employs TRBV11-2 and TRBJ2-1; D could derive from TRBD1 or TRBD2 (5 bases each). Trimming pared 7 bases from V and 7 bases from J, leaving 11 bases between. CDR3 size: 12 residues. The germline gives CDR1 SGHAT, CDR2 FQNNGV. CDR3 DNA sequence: TGTGCCAGCACCCTGGGGGTAAATGAGCAGTTCTTC. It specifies CASTLGVNEQFF.

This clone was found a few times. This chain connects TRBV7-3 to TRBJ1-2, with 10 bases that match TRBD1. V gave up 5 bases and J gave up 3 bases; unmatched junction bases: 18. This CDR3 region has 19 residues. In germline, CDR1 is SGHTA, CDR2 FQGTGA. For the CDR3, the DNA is TGTGCCAGCAGCCCAGGGACAGGGGAAAATATGGCCCTGGACTATGGCTACACCTTC. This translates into CASSPGTGENMALDYGYTF.

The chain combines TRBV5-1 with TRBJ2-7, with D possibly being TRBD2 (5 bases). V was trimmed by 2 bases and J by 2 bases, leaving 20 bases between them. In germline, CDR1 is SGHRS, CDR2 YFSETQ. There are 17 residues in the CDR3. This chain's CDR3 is CASSLGLGTPGTYEQYF. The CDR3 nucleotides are TGCGCCAGCAGCTTAGGTTTAGGCACCCCGGGGACCTACGAGCAGTACTTC.